Sequencing of this T cell receptor (beta chain) was carried out in a study of T cells in localized non-small cell lung cancer (dated by TCRdb to the early 2020s). Notes on the research overall: Comparing tumors with uninvolved tumor-adjacent lungs, the study looked at the T cell repertoires of approximately 240 patients with early-stage NSCLC. NSCLC patients had a mean age of approximately 66 years, and 129 were male and some 98 female. The cohort comprised roughly 240 treatment-naïve NSCLC patients with resected, localized lung tumors. Beyond this particular receptor, the publication reports: A median of about 53 of the top 100 tumor clones were detected in paired uninvolved adjacent lung, and 28 of these tumor clones were also found among the top 100 clones of the paired uninvolved adjacent lung. Longer overall survival was associated with higher blood T cell density, whereas shorter survival was associated with higher adjacent-lung clonality. Because the study design was exploratory, TCR variables were selected using unadjusted p-values without false-discovery rate correction. Because multi-region tumor sequencing was not performed, intratumor heterogeneity could not be ruled out. Uninvolved tumor-adjacent lung showed the highest T cell clonality, higher than tumor, which suggests more focused antigenic responses in the adjacent lung.

TCR beta CDR3 regions were sequenced from DNA using the immunoSEQ Assay. In the original analysis: T cell density was computed as TCR beta template counts normalized to usable DNA estimated by amplifying housekeeping genes. The preseqR package was used to estimate richness by extrapolating to 400,000 templates for PBMC samples and to 120,000 templates for tissue samples. Clonality was calculated as one minus Pielou's evenness. Tissue-enriched TCRs were identified through differential abundance testing performed on productive amino-acid clonotypes, with a minimum total count of 5 and an alpha of 0.1. The Jaccard Index and the Morisita Overlap Index were used to quantify repertoire overlap between compartments. GLIPH grouped TCR beta CDR3s together with public tetramer-defined viral CDR3s, and a viral motif had to include at least three viral sequences and also show V-gene enrichment. The source is immuneACCESS, and TCRdb retained only in-frame sequences with V and J called. Part of the clones is not carried over; for the studies checked, unresolved V genes explain less than half of this, and the remainder is unexplained. V, J and clone size are those of that table, while D and trimming were read from the DNA. This sample comprises roughly 30,000 clones, 85% to 95% of them detected only once. The leading ten clones occupy around 30% of the sample.

This clone was seen only once. What antigen it recognizes has not been identified. Per-nucleotide qualities are absent, and no much larger clonotype sits a single base away. The CDR3 runs 14 amino acids, cysteine and phenylalanine included. The entry retains the CDR3 DNA only, 42 bases that are in frame from base 1. V is pruned by 5 bases and J by 6 bases, leaving 6 bases of the junction without a gene match. Reading the germline V gene gives CDR1 SGHAT and CDR2 FQNNGV. At diagnosis, peripheral blood, uninvolved tumor-adjacent lung and tumor were collected and were preserved as a mix of fresh-frozen and FFPE material. Blood samples were analyzed as peripheral blood mononuclear cells for TCR repertoire profiling.

This sequence was found in a female donor over 55 with stage I lung adenocarcinoma. The chain joins TRBV11-2 to TRBJ2-2; 7 bases in the junction line up with TRBD2. The input for sequencing was peripheral blood, taken before any cancer treatment. The DNA sequence follows: TGTGCCAGCAGCACTAGAGCGGGGCCCGGGGAGCTGTTTTTT. Its translation is CASSTRAGPGELFF.